A selection of T cell receptor beta chains follows, all from one sample in a study of response to subunit inactivated influenza vaccine. TCRdb reprocessed the RT-PCR reads with MiXCR, giving one entry per CDR3 protein. There are 500,000 or so distinct CDR3 sequences in the sample; approximately 17% occur only once, and approximately 3% lies in the top ten. The input for sequencing was CD4+ T cells sorted from PBMCs, taken around 2 years after vaccination. The origin of the receptors is a man in his fifties or sixties who received an inactivated influenza vaccine. CDR3s include the opening cysteine and the closing phenylalanine or tryptophan. Each record gives: CDR3 length, D gene, V gene, clone size, J gene, CDR3 protein, CDR3 DNA. The D gene is left open where the match is weak. Only part of the rows carry a size: once, few, many, or a class if the clone is expanded.

cdr3_length: 14; d_call: -; v_call: TRBV24-1; clone_size: -; j_call: TRBJ1-2; cdr3_aa: CATSDPHSRYGYTF; cdr3_nt: TGTGCCACCAGTGATCCTCACTCCCGTTATGGCTACACCTTC
cdr3_length: 19; d_call: TRBD1; v_call: TRBV6-2/TRBV6-3; clone_size: many; j_call: TRBJ2-6; cdr3_aa: CASSYSSRGHFSGANVLTF; cdr3_nt: TGTGCCAGCAGTTACTCGAGCAGGGGGCACTTCTCTGGGGCCAACGTCCTGACTTTC
cdr3_length: 15; d_call: -; v_call: TRBV20-1; clone_size: -; j_call: TRBJ2-3; cdr3_aa: CSARAAGLRADTQYF; cdr3_nt: TGCAGTGCTAGAGCAGCAGGGTTGCGCGCAGATACGCAGTATTTT
cdr3_length: 14; d_call: -; v_call: TRBV12-3/TRBV12-4; clone_size: -; j_call: TRBJ2-7; cdr3_aa: CASSLEVDSYEQYF; cdr3_nt: TGTGCCAGCAGTTTAGAAGTAGACTCCTACGAGCAGTACTTC
cdr3_length: 12; d_call: -; v_call: TRBV20-1; clone_size: few; j_call: TRBJ2-7; cdr3_aa: CSAKGLTYEQYF; cdr3_nt: TGCAGTGCTAAGGGCCTTACCTACGAGCAGTACTTC
cdr3_length: 14; d_call: TRBD1; v_call: TRBV7-2; clone_size: -; j_call: TRBJ2-7; cdr3_aa: CASSFTGGSYEQYF; cdr3_nt: TGTGCCAGCAGCTTCACAGGGGGCTCCTACGAGCAGTACTTC
cdr3_length: 15; d_call: TRBD2; v_call: TRBV4-2; clone_size: -; j_call: TRBJ2-5; cdr3_aa: CASSQDSSGPETQYF; cdr3_nt: TGTGCCAGCAGCCAAGACTCTAGCGGGCCAGAGACCCAGTACTTC
cdr3_length: 16; d_call: TRBD1; v_call: TRBV20-1; clone_size: many; j_call: TRBJ2-7; cdr3_aa: CSAKAGTGGRWYEQYF; cdr3_nt: TGCAGTGCAAAAGCCGGGACAGGGGGCAGGTGGTACGAGCAGTACTTC
cdr3_length: 15; d_call: -; v_call: TRBV5-1; clone_size: -; j_call: TRBJ2-3; cdr3_aa: CASSLAAGRTDTQYF; cdr3_nt: TGCGCCAGCAGCTTGGCAGCGGGCCGCACAGATACGCAGTATTTT
cdr3_length: 15; d_call: -; v_call: TRBV10-3; clone_size: -; j_call: TRBJ2-7; cdr3_aa: CAISESKSGPYEQYF; cdr3_nt: TGTGCCATCAGTGAGTCGAAGTCGGGCCCCTACGAGCAGTACTTC
cdr3_length: 14; d_call: -; v_call: TRBV4-2; clone_size: few; j_call: TRBJ2-2; cdr3_aa: CASSHGQTKAELFF; cdr3_nt: TGTGCCAGCAGCCACGGACAGACCAAGGCGGAGCTGTTTTTT
cdr3_length: 15; d_call: TRBD1; v_call: TRBV29-1; clone_size: -; j_call: TRBJ2-2; cdr3_aa: CSARTGGANTGELFF; cdr3_nt: TGCAGCGCCCGGACAGGGGGCGCGAACACCGGGGAGCTGTTTTTT
cdr3_length: 14; d_call: TRBD1; v_call: TRBV18; clone_size: -; j_call: TRBJ1-2; cdr3_aa: CASSPDREGYGYTF; cdr3_nt: TGTGCCAGCTCACCAGACAGGGAAGGCTATGGCTACACCTTC
cdr3_length: 16; d_call: -; v_call: TRBV28; clone_size: few; j_call: TRBJ2-4; cdr3_aa: CASSKIGRSAKNIQYF; cdr3_nt: TGTGCCAGCTCCAAGATCGGACGGTCAGCCAAAAACATTCAGTACTTC
cdr3_length: 14; d_call: -; v_call: TRBV30; clone_size: few; j_call: TRBJ2-7; cdr3_aa: CAWSVPGLSYEQYF; cdr3_nt: TGTGCCTGGAGTGTCCCGGGTCTCTCCTACGAGCAGTACTTC
cdr3_length: 20; d_call: TRBD2; v_call: TRBV5-1; clone_size: -; j_call: TRBJ2-6; cdr3_aa: CASSLVPGGARGTGANVLTF; cdr3_nt: TGCGCCAGCAGCTTGGTACCGGGAGGGGCCCGGGGTACTGGGGCCAACGTCCTGACTTTC
cdr3_length: 14; d_call: -; v_call: TRBV27; clone_size: -; j_call: TRBJ2-1; cdr3_aa: CASSLSGRRNEQFF; cdr3_nt: TGTGCCAGCAGTTTAAGTGGGAGGAGGAATGAGCAGTTCTTC
cdr3_length: 15; d_call: TRBD1; v_call: TRBV18; clone_size: -; j_call: TRBJ1-5; cdr3_aa: CASSPQGQPNQPQHF; cdr3_nt: TGTGCCAGCTCACCCCAGGGACAGCCGAATCAGCCCCAGCATTTT
cdr3_length: 16; d_call: -; v_call: TRBV7-9; clone_size: many; j_call: TRBJ2-7; cdr3_aa: CASSLGNRAGSYEQYF; cdr3_nt: TGTGCCAGCAGCTTAGGAAACAGGGCAGGATCCTACGAGCAGTACTTC
cdr3_length: 14; d_call: -; v_call: TRBV5-6; clone_size: -; j_call: TRBJ2-7; cdr3_aa: CASSGAYDPYEQYF; cdr3_nt: TGTGCCAGCAGTGGGGCTTACGATCCCTACGAGCAGTACTTC
cdr3_length: 12; d_call: -; v_call: TRBV20-1; clone_size: -; j_call: TRBJ2-7; cdr3_aa: CSANRLTYEQYF; cdr3_nt: TGCAGTGCTAACAGGCTCACCTACGAGCAGTACTTC
cdr3_length: 15; d_call: TRBD1; v_call: TRBV20-1; clone_size: few; j_call: TRBJ2-1; cdr3_aa: CSAKNPGQSHNEQFF; cdr3_nt: TGCAGTGCGAAAAACCCGGGACAGTCGCACAATGAGCAGTTCTTC
cdr3_length: 13; d_call: TRBD2; v_call: TRBV20-1; clone_size: few; j_call: TRBJ2-1; cdr3_aa: CSAHTSGNNEQFF; cdr3_nt: TGCAGTGCACATACTAGCGGAAACAATGAGCAGTTCTTC
cdr3_length: 15; d_call: TRBD2; v_call: TRBV9; clone_size: few; j_call: TRBJ2-1; cdr3_aa: CASSAGDYLNNEQFF; cdr3_nt: TGTGCCAGCAGCGCCGGGGACTATTTGAACAATGAGCAGTTCTTC
cdr3_length: 15; d_call: -; v_call: TRBV20-1; clone_size: few; j_call: TRBJ2-1; cdr3_aa: CSARENRVLYNEQFF; cdr3_nt: TGCAGTGCTAGAGAAAACAGGGTTCTCTACAATGAGCAGTTCTTC
cdr3_length: 17; d_call: TRBD2; v_call: TRBV20-1; clone_size: few; j_call: TRBJ2-1; cdr3_aa: CSASRSEASGYYNEQFF; cdr3_nt: TGCAGTGCTAGCCGTTCCGAGGCTAGCGGGTACTACAATGAGCAGTTCTTC
cdr3_length: 15; d_call: TRBD1; v_call: TRBV4-1; clone_size: many; j_call: TRBJ2-1; cdr3_aa: CASSQGTGGLGEQFF; cdr3_nt: TGCGCCAGCAGCCAAGGGACAGGGGGCTTGGGTGAGCAGTTCTTC
cdr3_length: 15; d_call: TRBD2; v_call: TRBV5-1; clone_size: many; j_call: TRBJ2-5; cdr3_aa: CASSFSSGYQETQYF; cdr3_nt: TGCGCCAGCAGCTTTTCTAGCGGGTACCAAGAGACCCAGTACTTC
cdr3_length: 16; d_call: TRBD2; v_call: TRBV7-6; clone_size: few; j_call: TRBJ2-3; cdr3_aa: CASSLGGTSGADTQYF; cdr3_nt: TGTGCCAGCAGCTTAGGAGGGACTAGCGGGGCAGATACGCAGTATTTT
cdr3_length: 13; d_call: -; v_call: TRBV20-1; clone_size: few; j_call: TRBJ1-4; cdr3_aa: CSAPGTTNEKLFF; cdr3_nt: TGCAGTGCTCCCGGTACAACTAATGAAAAACTGTTTTTT
cdr3_length: 17; d_call: -; v_call: TRBV28; clone_size: few; j_call: TRBJ2-7; cdr3_aa: CASSFSRDIFSSYEQYF; cdr3_nt: TGTGCCAGCAGTTTTTCCCGTGACATCTTCTCTTCCTACGAGCAGTACTTC
cdr3_length: 13; d_call: -; v_call: TRBV6-2/TRBV6-3; clone_size: few; j_call: TRBJ1-1; cdr3_aa: CASSYSRQTEAFF; cdr3_nt: TGTGCCAGCAGTTACTCAAGGCAGACTGAAGCTTTCTTT
cdr3_length: 17; d_call: -; v_call: TRBV3-1; clone_size: few; j_call: TRBJ1-6; cdr3_aa: CASSSRQEFSYNSPLHF; cdr3_nt: TGTGCCAGCAGCTCCCGACAGGAATTCTCCTATAATTCACCCCTCCACTTT
cdr3_length: 16; d_call: TRBD2; v_call: TRBV20-1; clone_size: -; j_call: TRBJ2-3; cdr3_aa: CSARSGLAGTTDTQYF; cdr3_nt: TGCAGTGCTAGAAGTGGGCTAGCGGGAACCACAGATACGCAGTATTTT
cdr3_length: 14; d_call: -; v_call: TRBV6-1; clone_size: -; j_call: TRBJ1-2; cdr3_aa: CASTEDRPNYGCTF; cdr3_nt: TGTGCCAGCACAGAGGACAGACCTAACTATGGCTGCACCTTC
cdr3_length: 12; d_call: -; v_call: TRBV29-1; clone_size: few; j_call: TRBJ2-7; cdr3_aa: CSAATQSYEQYF; cdr3_nt: TGCAGCGCAGCGACACAATCCTACGAGCAGTACTTC
cdr3_length: 12; d_call: -; v_call: TRBV12-3/TRBV12-4; clone_size: many; j_call: TRBJ1-1; cdr3_aa: CASSQVLTEAFF; cdr3_nt: TGTGCCAGCAGCCAGGTATTGACTGAAGCTTTCTTT
cdr3_length: 14; d_call: TRBD2; v_call: TRBV7-9; clone_size: -; j_call: TRBJ2-1; cdr3_aa: CASSRVAGEVQQFF; cdr3_nt: TGTGCCAGCAGCCGAGTAGCGGGAGAAGTCCAGCAGTTCTTC